The present T cell receptor (beta chain) was sequenced within a study of Graves' ophthalmopathy and Graves' hyperthyroidism. Whole-study findings and limits: The model's prediction of ophthalmopathy progression had 70.59% sensitivity and 72% to 80% specificity.

Comment on this clonotype: Its antigen remains unknown. A much larger clone differs by one base, so this may be a read error.

Patients were diagnosed from clinical symptoms, serum thyroxine, TRAb, thyroid ultrasound and orbital computed tomography. For repertoire sequencing, the TCR beta CDR3 regions were amplified from RNA transcripts. Amplification began with first-round RT-PCR using HTBI primers, then second-round multiplex PCR was performed. MiXCR, applied by TCRdb to the multiplex PCR reads, yields one record per CDR3 protein. The sample has 500,000 to 700,000 distinct CDR3 sequences, 20% to 25% seen once. This receptor was taken from a woman between 18 and 29 years old with stable Graves' hyperthyroidism. Some clones in this sample may be carry-over from other donors' samples. Sequenced sample: peripheral blood.

The CDR3 here is CASRDGGSGYSF. DNA of the CDR3: TGTGCCAGCAGAGACGGGGGTTCGGGCTACAGCTTC. The rearrangement joins TRBV25-1 to TRBJ1-2; D perhaps matches TRBD1 (5 bases). CDR3 length: 12 residues. The germline V gene encodes CDR1 MGHDK and CDR2 SYGVNS.